This TCR beta chain was recovered during a study of early stage breast cancer tumors. Background on the study: Most invasive tumors, about 75% of the 16, were ER+/PR+/HER2-. General study points: Enriched TCRB sequences shared across patients were mostly commonly generated sequences. Chain pairing and CD4, CD8 or FOXP3 expression were not captured.

Note on this clone: The antigen remains undetermined.

Germline CDR1 SGHTA, CDR2 FQGTGA. V dropped 5 bases and J dropped 1 base, with 14 bases sitting between them. This CDR3 has 16 residues. Repertoires were generated with immunoSEQ multiplex PCR, while TCRdb's copy carries only in-frame clones and drops some. The table includes roughly 5,000 clones, roughly three quarters detected once. The sequence was obtained from a person between 55 and 70 years old with breast cancer. The gene calls are TRBV7-3 and TRBJ2-2; perhaps TRBD1 as D (6 bases). Sequencing used breast tumor tissue. The CDR3 DNA is TGTGCCAGCAGCCCGTTAACAGGGCGGAACACCGGGGAGCTGTTTTTT. This gives the protein CASSPLTGRNTGELFF.